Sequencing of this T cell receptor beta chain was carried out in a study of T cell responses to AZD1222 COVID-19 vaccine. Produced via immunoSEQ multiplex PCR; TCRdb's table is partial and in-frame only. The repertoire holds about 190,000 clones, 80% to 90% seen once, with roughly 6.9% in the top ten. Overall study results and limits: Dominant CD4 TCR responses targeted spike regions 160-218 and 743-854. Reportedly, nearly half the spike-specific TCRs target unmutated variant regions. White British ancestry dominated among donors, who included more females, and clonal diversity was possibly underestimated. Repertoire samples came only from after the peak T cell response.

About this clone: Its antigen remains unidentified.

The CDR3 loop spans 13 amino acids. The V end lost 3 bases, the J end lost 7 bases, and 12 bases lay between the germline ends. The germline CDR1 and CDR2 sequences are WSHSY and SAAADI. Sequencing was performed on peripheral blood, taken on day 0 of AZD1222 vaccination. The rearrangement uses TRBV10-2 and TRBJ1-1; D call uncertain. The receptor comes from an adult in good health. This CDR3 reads CASSDRRDNEAFF. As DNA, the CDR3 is TGCGCCAGCAGTGATCGACGTGATAATGAAGCTTTCTTT.